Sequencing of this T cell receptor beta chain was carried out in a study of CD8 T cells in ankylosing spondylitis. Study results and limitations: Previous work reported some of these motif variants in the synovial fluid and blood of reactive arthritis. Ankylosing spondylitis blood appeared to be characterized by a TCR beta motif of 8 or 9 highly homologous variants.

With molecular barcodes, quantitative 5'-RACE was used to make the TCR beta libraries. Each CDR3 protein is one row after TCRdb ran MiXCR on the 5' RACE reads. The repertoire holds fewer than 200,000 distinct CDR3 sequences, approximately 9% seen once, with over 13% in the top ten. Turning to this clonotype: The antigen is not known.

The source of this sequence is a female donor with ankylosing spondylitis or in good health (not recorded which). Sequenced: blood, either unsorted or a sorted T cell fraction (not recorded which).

This CDR3 reads CASSVGGRGTDTQYF. CDR3 nucleotides: TGTGCCAGCAGCGTTGGGGGAAGGGGCACAGATACGCAGTATTTT. This chain joins TRBV9 and TRBJ2-3; either TRBD1 or TRBD2 may fit D (5 bases each). Germline CDR1 reads SGDLS; CDR2 reads YYNGEE. This CDR3 is 15 amino acids long. V gave up 2 bases and J gave up 1 base, with 11 bases separating them.